Below, one TCR beta chain is given with its context. Its antigen is not known. Germline-derived CDR1 and CDR2 are MNHEY and SVGEGT. Trimming took off 2 bases at V and 4 bases at J, with 6 bases between the two ends. The CDR3 sequence is 13 residues long. The sample is drawn from a study of blood T cells in healthy people across ages. Study results and caveats: Higher naive T cell percentage went strongly together with higher TCR beta diversity. Relative to aged donors, long-lived donors carried more naive CD4+ cells and displayed higher diversity.

PCR was performed a second time for roughly 7 to 12 cycles using a sample-barcoded 5' primer and a J-beta primer mix. A single record per CDR3 protein comes from TCRdb applying MiXCR to the 5' RACE reads. Of about 650,000 distinct CDR3 sequences listed, about 30% are singletons. Sequencing was performed on blood. The sequence derives from an elderly woman in good health. V usage is TRBV6-2 or TRBV6-3 and J usage is TRBJ1-5; D unresolved. The CDR3 DNA reads as TGTGCCAGCAGTTACCTCCGTAATCAGCCCCAGCATTTT. The encoded protein is CASSYLRNQPQHF.